Included here is one T cell receptor beta chain sequence, with context. Antigen: not known. Donors uniformly comprised healthy Caucasians. V was pared by 6 bases and J by 2 bases, with 15 bases between. Germline CDR1 reads SGHRS; CDR2 reads YFSETQ. This CDR3 contains 14 residues. cDNA molecules carried unique molecular identifiers, and template switching added a universal primer site. One entry per CDR3 protein, called by TCRdb with MiXCR from the 5' RACE reads. Of under 250,000 distinct CDR3 sequences in the sample, roughly 7.5% were seen once. This specimen comes from a study of identical twins. The study's findings and limits: Zero-insertion findings could be partly confounded by invariant cells (MAIT and iNKT cells). The conclusions drew on cross-sectional statistical analysis instead of tracking the same donors.

This sample was also put to use in a study of yellow fever vaccine responses in identical twins.

The sequenced sample consisted of memory (CD45RO+) T cells sorted from blood. V gene TRBV5-1 combines with J gene TRBJ2-7, with D possibly being TRBD2 (6 bases). The TCR was taken from a woman aged 18-29 years in good health. The CDR3 sequence: CASKPSVTTYEQYF. In DNA, the CDR3 is TGCGCCAGCAAGCCTAGCGTCACTACCTACGAGCAGTACTTC.